A single sample is the source of the 17 T cell receptor beta chains below, sequenced in a study of control samples from healthy donors and cancer patients. Generated by immunoSEQ multiplex PCR, the TCRdb table keeps only in-frame clones and is missing some. The sample records roughly 120,000 clones, 93% being singletons. Sequencing was done on a sample of blood. These receptors originate from a man aged 25-45 years in good health.

This chain links TRBV6-6 with TRBJ2-5; D possibly corresponds to TRBD1 (5 bases). Germline-derived CDR1 and CDR2 are MNHNY and SVGAGI (reference sequence). Between the trimmed V and J ends, which lost 4 bases and 5 bases, there was a span of 14 bases. The CDR3 covers 14 residues. As DNA, the CDR3 is TGTGCCAGCAGTTCCCCGCAGGGTGAGGAGACCCAGTACTTC. Encoded protein: CASSSPQGEETQYF.

This clone was found once. The chain is built from TRBV7-2 and TRBJ2-2; 8 bases are shared with TRBD2. The V and J ends lost 6 bases and 2 bases, in that order; junction bases with no gene match: 2. Germline V gene data show CDR1 as SGHTA and CDR2 as FQGNSA. CDR3 length: 14 residues. The CDR3 here is CASRLAANTGELFF. CDR3 bases: TGTGCCAGCAGACTAGCGGCCAACACCGGGGAGCTGTTTTTT.

The rearrangement joins TRBV18 to TRBJ1-2, with D uncertain. There are 14 residues in the CDR3. The V and J ends lost 4 bases and 2 bases respectively, with 11 bases between them. Germline V CDR1 and CDR2: KGHSH, LQKENI. Here the CDR3 reads CASSQIVVNYGYTF. In DNA form, the CDR3 reads TGTGCCAGCTCACAGATCGTGGTAAACTATGGCTACACCTTC.

This chain connects TRBV19 to TRBJ1-6, with D unclear. Germline assignment: CDR1 LNHDA and CDR2 SQIVND (reference sequence). The V and J ends lost 6 bases and 7 bases respectively, with 10 bases between them. This CDR3 has 13 amino acids. CDR3 in DNA: TGTGCCAGTAGGTCTGGGTTCAATTCACCCCTCCACTTT. It yields the protein CASRSGFNSPLHF.

This clone was seen just once. The gene calls are TRBV5-6 and TRBJ2-7, with 9 bases aligning to TRBD2. J gave up 9 bases and V 1 base, and 8 bases lay outside the gene matches. The germline gives CDR1 SGHDT, CDR2 YYEEEE. The CDR3 is 14 residues long. The CDR3 reads CASSLRRGGQPQYF. CDR3 nucleotides: TGTGCCAGCAGCTTGAGGCGGGGGGGCCAGCCGCAGTACTTC.

The DNA of the CDR3 is TGTGCCAGTACTTCATACGGGACAGGAGGCCGCTACACCTTC. Translated: CASTSYGTGGRYTF. The chain joins TRBV19 to TRBJ1-2; 8 bases are a match to TRBD1. The length of the CDR3 is 14 residues. Trimming took 7 bases from V and 9 from J; bases not matched to a gene: 13. CDR1 LNHDA and CDR2 SQIVND come from the germline V gene (reference sequence).

This clone was recorded a few times. This chain links TRBV11-2 with TRBJ2-3; a possible D gene is TRBD1 (6 bases). The CDR3 is made up of 15 amino acids. Trimming stripped 7 bases from V and 0 bases from J, with 14 bases between. CDR1 and CDR2 (germline): SGHAT, FQNNGV. The CDR3: CASTRQATSTDTQYF. In DNA form, the CDR3 reads TGTGCCAGCACCCGACAGGCTACTAGCACAGATACGCAGTATTTT.

The chain uses TRBV11-2 and TRBJ1-2; the D is unclear. Germline values: CDR1 SGHAT, CDR2 FQNNGV. V shed 1 base and J shed 3 bases, with 9 bases lying between them. CDR3 length equals 14 residues. CDR3 sequence (DNA): TGTGCCAGCAGCTTAGGGGCAGGCCACTATGGCTACACCTTC. The encoded protein is CASSLGAGHYGYTF.

The chain carries TRBV19 and TRBJ1-3; no reliable D call. This CDR3 is built from 13 residues. CDR1 and CDR2 from the germline V gene are LNHDA and SQIVND (reference sequence). Trimming left V 7 bases short and J 0 bases short, with 7 bases between. This CDR3 reads CASITDSGNTIYF. The CDR3 nucleotides read TGTGCCAGTATAACGGACTCTGGAAACACCATATATTTT.

This clone occurred once. The chain carries TRBV10-3 and TRBJ2-7; 7 nucleotides align to TRBD2. Germline trimming cut 5 bases from V and 4 bases from J; bases unmatched to any gene: 5. The CDR3 is 13 residues long. Germline-derived CDR1 and CDR2 are ENHRY and SYGVKD. As DNA, the CDR3 is TGTGCCATCAGTCGGAGGGAGGGTTACGAGCAGTACGTC. This gives the protein CAISRREGYEQYV.

This chain connects TRBV5-5 to TRBJ1-2, with 12 bases identical to TRBD1. Germline CDR1 SGHKS, CDR2 YYEKEE (reference sequence). V was clipped by 4 bases and J by 5 bases; unmatched bases: 6. The CDR3 totals 15 residues. The DNA of the CDR3 is TGTGCCAGCAGCCCGGGACAGGGGGCTCTATATGGCTACACCTTC. Encoded protein: CASSPGQGALYGYTF.

The chain combines TRBV2 with TRBJ1-2, with D uncertain. The CDR3 runs 11 residues. Trimming left V 6 bases short and J 9 bases short, with 11 bases between. Germline V gives CDR1 SNHLY, CDR2 FYNNEI. The CDR3 sequence is CASREGIRYTF. DNA for the CDR3: TGTGCCAGCAGGGAGGGAATTCGCTACACCTTC.

This clone was detected once. This chain links TRBV19 with TRBJ1-1, with D perhaps TRBD1 (5 bases). The germline V and J ends were trimmed by 5 bases and 0 bases, with 19 bases remaining between them. The CDR3 has 17 residues. The germline V gene has CDR1 LNHDA and CDR2 SQIVND (reference sequence). The DNA of the CDR3 is TGTGCCAGTAGTTCGATGGGGTGGGACTTACTGAACACTGAAGCTTTCTTT. This sequence encodes CASSSMGWDLLNTEAFF.

V usage is TRBV11-2 and J usage is TRBJ1-6; D is unresolved. The V end was cut by 2 bases, the J end by 8 bases, with 7 bases between. CDR3 length equals 13 residues. Per the germline V gene, CDR1 is SGHAT and CDR2 is FQNNGV. The chain's CDR3 is CASSLFQDSPLHF. DNA of the CDR3: TGTGCCAGCAGCTTATTCCAAGATTCACCCCTCCACTTT. The variable domain in full, completed from reference TRBV11-2 and TRBJ1-6, reads EAGVAQSPRYKIIEKRQSVAFWCNPISGHATLYWYQQILGQGPKLLIQFQNNGVVDDSQLPKDRFSAERLKGVDSTLKIQPAKLEDSAVYLCASSLFQDSPLHFGNGTRLTVT.

This chain connects TRBV5-1 to TRBJ2-7; the D is unclear. The CDR3 length is 13 residues. The ends were cut back, 7 bases at V and 0 bases at J, with 11 bases in the middle. Germline V gives CDR1 SGHRS, CDR2 YFSETQ. This CDR3 reads CASRPESSYEQYF. The CDR3 region has the DNA TGCGCCAGCCGACCGGAAAGCTCCTACGAGCAGTACTTC.

The genes are TRBV29-1 and TRBJ2-3; no definite D call. The CDR3 is 11 residues long. The germline gives CDR1 SQVTM, CDR2 ANQGSEA. Deletions cut 1 base from V and 10 bases from J, with 9 bases between. The CDR3 DNA is TGCAGCGTTGAAGCGCCGTTAGCGCAGTATTTT. Protein sequence: CSVEAPLAQYF.

This clone was seen a handful of times. The chain joins TRBV7-8 to TRBJ2-7, with D maybe TRBD2 (5 bases). Germline V CDR1 and CDR2: SGHVS, FQNEAQ. This CDR3 has 14 amino acids. Trimming took 1 base from V and 4 from J, leaving 11 bases between them. The CDR3 reads CASSLGLGGYEQYF. The DNA of the CDR3 is TGTGCCAGCAGCTTAGGTTTAGGCGGGTACGAGCAGTACTTC.